This record covers a single TCR beta chain. Antigen: not known. The CDR3 consists of 12 residues. Per germline, CDR1 SQVTM and CDR2 ANQGSEA. TRB cDNA libraries were made by UMI-labeled 5' RACE. TCRdb reprocessed the 5' RACE reads and reports one entry per CDR3 protein, with no DNA. Its table lists about 110,000 distinct CDR3 sequences. This sample was taken from a study of CXCR3-negative and CXCR3-positive naive CD8 T cells. General observations from the study: When CXCR3-positive naive cells were set against CXCR3-negative naive cells, the former had more hydrophobic TRB CDR3s.

Sequences were obtained from naive CXCR3+ CD8+ T cells from blood. Subset meaning: CD45RO-CCR7+CD27+CD95- naive CD8+ T cells expressing CXCR3 (TNR3+). This receptor was taken from a human donor in good health. Some clones in this sample may be carry-over from other donors' samples. The chain links TRBV29-1 to TRBJ2-1; checking the TCRdb D call of TRBD1 is not possible without DNA. The CDR3 sequence: CSVETGLLVQFF.